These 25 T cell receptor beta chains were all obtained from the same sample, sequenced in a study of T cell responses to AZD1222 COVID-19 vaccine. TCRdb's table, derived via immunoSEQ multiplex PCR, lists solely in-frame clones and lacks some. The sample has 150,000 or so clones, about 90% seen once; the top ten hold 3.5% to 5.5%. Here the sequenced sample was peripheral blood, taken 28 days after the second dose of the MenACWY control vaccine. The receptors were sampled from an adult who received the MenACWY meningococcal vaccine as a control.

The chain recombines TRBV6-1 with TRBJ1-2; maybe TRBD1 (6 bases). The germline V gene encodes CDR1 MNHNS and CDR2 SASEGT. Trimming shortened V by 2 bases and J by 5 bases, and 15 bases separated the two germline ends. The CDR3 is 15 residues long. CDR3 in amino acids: CASSERQGSWYGYTF. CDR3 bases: TGTGCCAGCAGTGAAAGGCAGGGGAGTTGGTATGGCTACACCTTC.

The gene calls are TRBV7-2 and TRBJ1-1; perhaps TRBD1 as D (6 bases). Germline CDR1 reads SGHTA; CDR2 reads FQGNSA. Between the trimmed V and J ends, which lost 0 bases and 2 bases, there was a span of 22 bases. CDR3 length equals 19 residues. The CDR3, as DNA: TGTGCCAGCAGCTTAGCCACATCCCCACCGGGGGGGCCAAACACTGAAGCTTTCTTT. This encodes CASSLATSPPGGPNTEAFF. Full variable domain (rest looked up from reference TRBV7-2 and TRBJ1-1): GAGVSQSPSNKVTEKGKDVELRCDPISGHTALYWYRQSLGQGLEFLIYFQGNSAPDKSGLPSDRFSAERTGGSVSTLTIQRTQQEDSAVYLCASSLATSPPGGPNTEAFFGQGTRLTVV.

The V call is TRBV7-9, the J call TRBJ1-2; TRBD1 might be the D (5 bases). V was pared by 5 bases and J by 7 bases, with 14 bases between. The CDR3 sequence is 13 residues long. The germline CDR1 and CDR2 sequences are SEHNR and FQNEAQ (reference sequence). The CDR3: CASSPQGEGGYTF. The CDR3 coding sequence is TGTGCCAGCAGCCCCCAAGGGGAGGGTGGCTACACCTTC. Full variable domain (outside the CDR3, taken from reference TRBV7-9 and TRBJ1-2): DTGVSQNPRHKITKRGQNVTFRCDPISEHNRLYWYRQTLGQGPEFLTYFQNEAQLEKSRLLSDRFSAERPKGSFSTLEIQRTEQGDSAMYLCASSPQGEGGYTFGSGTRLTVV.

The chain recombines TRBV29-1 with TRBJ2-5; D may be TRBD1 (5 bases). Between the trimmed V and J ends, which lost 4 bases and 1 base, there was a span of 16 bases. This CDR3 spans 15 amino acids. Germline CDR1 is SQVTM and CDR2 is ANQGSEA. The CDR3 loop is CSVVWGRQPQETQYF. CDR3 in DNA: TGCAGCGTTGTATGGGGCCGACAGCCCCAAGAGACCCAGTACTTC.

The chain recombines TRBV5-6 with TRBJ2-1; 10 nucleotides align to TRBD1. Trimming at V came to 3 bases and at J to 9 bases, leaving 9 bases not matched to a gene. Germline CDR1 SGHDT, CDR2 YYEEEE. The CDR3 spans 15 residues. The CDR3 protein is CASSYSGQGGVEQFF. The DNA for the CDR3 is TGTGCCAGCAGCTACTCCGGACAGGGGGGCGTTGAGCAGTTCTTC.

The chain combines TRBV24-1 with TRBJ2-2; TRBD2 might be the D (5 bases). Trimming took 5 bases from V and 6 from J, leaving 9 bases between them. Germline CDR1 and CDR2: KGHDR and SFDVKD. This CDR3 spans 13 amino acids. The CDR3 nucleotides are TGTGCCACCAGTGCAGGAGGAGCCGGGGAGCTGTTTTTT. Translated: CATSAGGAGELFF.

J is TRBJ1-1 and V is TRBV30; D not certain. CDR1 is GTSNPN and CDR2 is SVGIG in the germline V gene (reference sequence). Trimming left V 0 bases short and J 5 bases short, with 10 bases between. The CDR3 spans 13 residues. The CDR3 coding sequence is TGTGCCTGGAGTGTCCGGTTGCAGACTGAAGCTTTCTTT. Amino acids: CAWSVRLQTEAFF.

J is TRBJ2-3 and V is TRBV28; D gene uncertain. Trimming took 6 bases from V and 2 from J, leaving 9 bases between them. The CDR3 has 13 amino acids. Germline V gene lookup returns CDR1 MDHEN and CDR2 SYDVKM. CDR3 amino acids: CASSPRNTDTQYF. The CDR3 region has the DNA TGTGCCAGCAGCCCCAGGAACACAGATACGCAGTATTTT.

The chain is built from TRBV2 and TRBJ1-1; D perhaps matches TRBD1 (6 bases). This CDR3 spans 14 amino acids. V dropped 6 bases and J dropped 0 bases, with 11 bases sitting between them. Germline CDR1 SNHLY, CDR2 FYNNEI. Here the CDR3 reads CASSWEGVNTEAFF. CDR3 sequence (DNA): TGTGCCAGCAGCTGGGAGGGGGTGAACACTGAAGCTTTCTTT.

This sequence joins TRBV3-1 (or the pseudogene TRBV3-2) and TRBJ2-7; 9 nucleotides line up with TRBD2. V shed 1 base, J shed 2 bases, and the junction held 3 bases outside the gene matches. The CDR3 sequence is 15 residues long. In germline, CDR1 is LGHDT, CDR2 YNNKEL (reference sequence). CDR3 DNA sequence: TGTGCCAGCAGCCAAGGCCTAGCGGGAACCTACGAGCAGTACTTC. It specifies CASSQGLAGTYEQYF.

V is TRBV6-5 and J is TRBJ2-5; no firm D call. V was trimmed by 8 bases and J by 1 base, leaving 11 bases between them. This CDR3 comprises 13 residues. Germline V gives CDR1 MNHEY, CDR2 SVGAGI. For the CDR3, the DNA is TGTGCCAGCCAGCCTCGGAGCCAAGAGACCCAGTACTTC. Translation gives CASQPRSQETQYF.

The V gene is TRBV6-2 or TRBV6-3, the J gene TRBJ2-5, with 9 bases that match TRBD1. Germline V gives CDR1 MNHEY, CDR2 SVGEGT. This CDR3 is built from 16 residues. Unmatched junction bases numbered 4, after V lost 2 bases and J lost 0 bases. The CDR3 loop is CASSYLGQGYQETQYF. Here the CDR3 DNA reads TGTGCCAGCAGTTACCTGGGACAGGGTTACCAAGAGACCCAGTACTTC.

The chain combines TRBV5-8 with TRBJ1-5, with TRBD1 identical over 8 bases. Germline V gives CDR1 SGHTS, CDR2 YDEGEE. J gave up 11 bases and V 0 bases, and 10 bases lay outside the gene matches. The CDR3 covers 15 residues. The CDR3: CASSLEWQGARAQHF. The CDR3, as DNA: TGTGCCAGCAGCTTGGAGTGGCAGGGGGCTAGGGCCCAGCATTTT.

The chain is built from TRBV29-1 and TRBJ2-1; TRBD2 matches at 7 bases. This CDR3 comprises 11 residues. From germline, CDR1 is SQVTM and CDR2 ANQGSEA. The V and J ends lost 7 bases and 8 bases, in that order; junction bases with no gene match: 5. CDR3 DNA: TGCAGCGGGGGACTACGGGATGAGCAGTTCTTC. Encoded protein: CSGGLRDEQFF.

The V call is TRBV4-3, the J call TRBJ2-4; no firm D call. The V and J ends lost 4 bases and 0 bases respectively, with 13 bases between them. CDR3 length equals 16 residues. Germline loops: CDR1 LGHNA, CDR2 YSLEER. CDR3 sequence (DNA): TGCGCCAGCAGCCCCCGCCCTGTACTAGCCAAAAACATTCAGTACTTC. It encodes CASSPRPVLAKNIQYF.

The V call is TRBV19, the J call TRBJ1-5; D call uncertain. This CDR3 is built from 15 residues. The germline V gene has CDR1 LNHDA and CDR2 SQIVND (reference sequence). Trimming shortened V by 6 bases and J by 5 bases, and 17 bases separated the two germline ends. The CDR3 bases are TGTGCCAGTAGAAGTCAAGGAGGGTCTTATCAGCCCCAGCATTTT. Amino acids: CASRSQGGSYQPQHF.

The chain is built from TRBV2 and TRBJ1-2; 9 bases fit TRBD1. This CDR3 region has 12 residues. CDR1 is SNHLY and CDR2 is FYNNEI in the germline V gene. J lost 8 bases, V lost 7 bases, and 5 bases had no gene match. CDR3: CASKVTGGGYTF. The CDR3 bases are TGTGCCAGCAAAGTGACAGGGGGAGGCTACACCTTC.

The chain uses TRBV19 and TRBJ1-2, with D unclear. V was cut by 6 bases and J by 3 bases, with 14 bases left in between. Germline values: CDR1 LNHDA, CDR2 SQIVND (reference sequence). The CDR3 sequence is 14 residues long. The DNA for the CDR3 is TGTGCCAGTAGCCTGGCTGCGGGCCACTATGGCTACACCTTC. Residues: CASSLAAGHYGYTF.

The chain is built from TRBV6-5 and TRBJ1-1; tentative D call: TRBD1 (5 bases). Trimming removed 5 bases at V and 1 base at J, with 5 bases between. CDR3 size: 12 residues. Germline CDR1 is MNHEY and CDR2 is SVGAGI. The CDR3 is CASSTGNTEAFF. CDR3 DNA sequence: TGTGCCAGCAGTACAGGGAACACTGAAGCTTTCTTT.

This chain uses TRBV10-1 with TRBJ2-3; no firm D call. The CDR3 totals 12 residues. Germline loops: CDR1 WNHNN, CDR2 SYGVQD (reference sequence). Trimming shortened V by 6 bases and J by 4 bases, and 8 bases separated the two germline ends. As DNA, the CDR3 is TGCGCCAGCAGCGAAAGCCCAGATACGCAGTATTTT. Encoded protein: CASSESPDTQYF.

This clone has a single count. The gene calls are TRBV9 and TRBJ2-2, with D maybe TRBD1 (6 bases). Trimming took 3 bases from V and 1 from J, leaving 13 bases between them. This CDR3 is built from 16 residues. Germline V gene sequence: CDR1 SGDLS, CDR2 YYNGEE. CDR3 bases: TGTGCCAGCAGCGGAACAGGGAACGAGAACACCGGGGAGCTGTTTTTT. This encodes CASSGTGNENTGELFF.

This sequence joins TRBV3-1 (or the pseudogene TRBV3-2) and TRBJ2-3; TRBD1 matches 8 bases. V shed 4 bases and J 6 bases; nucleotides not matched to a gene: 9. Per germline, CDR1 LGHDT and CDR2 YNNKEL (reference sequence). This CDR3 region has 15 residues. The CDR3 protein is CASSLRQGSMDTQYF. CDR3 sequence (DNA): TGTGCCAGCAGCCTCCGACAGGGGAGTATGGATACGCAGTATTTT.

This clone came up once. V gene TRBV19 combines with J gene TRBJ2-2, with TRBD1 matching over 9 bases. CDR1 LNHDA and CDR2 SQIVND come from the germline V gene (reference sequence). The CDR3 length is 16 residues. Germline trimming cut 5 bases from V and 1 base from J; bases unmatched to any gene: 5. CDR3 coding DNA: TGTGCCAGTAGTGTGGACAGGGGCGAGAACACCGGGGAGCTGTTTTTT. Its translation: CASSVDRGENTGELFF. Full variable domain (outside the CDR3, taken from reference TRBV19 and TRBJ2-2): DGGITQSPKYLFRKEGQNVTLSCEQNLNHDAMYWYRQDPGQGLRLIYYSQIVNDFQKGDIAEGYSVSREKKESFPLTVTSAQKNPTAFYLCASSVDRGENTGELFFGEGSRLTVL.

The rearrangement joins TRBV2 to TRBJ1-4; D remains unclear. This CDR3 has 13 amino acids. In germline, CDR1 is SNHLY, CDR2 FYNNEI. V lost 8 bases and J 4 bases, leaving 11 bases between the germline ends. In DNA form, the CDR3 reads TGTGCCAGCGCCCGGGTCCGTAATGAAAAACTGTTTTTT. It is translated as CASARVRNEKLFF.

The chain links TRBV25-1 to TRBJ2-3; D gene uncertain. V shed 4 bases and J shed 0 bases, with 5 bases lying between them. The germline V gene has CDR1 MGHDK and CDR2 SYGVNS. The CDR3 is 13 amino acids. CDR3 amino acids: CASSGSSTDTQYF. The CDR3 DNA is TGTGCCAGCAGTGGCTCTAGCACAGATACGCAGTATTTT. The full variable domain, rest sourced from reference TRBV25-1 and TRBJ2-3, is EADIYQTPRYLVIGTGKKITLECSQTMGHDKMYWYQQDPGMELHLIHYSYGVNSTEKGDLSSESTVSRIRTEHFPLTLESARPSHTSQYLCASSGSSTDTQYFGPGTRLTVL.